The present T cell receptor beta chain was sequenced within a study of T cell responses to AZD1222 COVID-19 vaccine (dated by TCRdb to the early 2020s). Study-wide context: AZD1222 recipients whose second dose came at about 4 weeks and those whose second dose came at about 12 weeks were combined into one group, since spike-specific TCR depth and breadth did not differ between the two schedules. TCR sequencing covered approximately 230 trial participants: some 210 given two doses of AZD1222 and about 26 given two doses of MenACWY control vaccine. Trial participants were enrolled by age into 18-55, 56-69 and 70-plus year subgroups, with roughly 150, 30 and 60 TCR-sequenced participants respectively. Points the paper makes about the study in general: In the small 56-69-year group, the increase in depth fell short of significance, most likely because of low power. Spike-specific TCR breadth and depth rose significantly after two AZD1222 doses compared with day 0 and with MenACWY recipients. Because no day 14 peak-response samples were available, repertoires were characterized only after the peak T cell response. Epitopes outside the regions mutated in the B.1.351 and B.1.1.7 variants were reportedly recognized by nearly half of the unique spike-specific TCRs. Most participants were white British and females outnumbered males, and the authors suggested that clonal diversity may have been underestimated. The whole spike protein was spanned by vaccine-associated CD4 TCRs, and dominant responses were seen in regions 160-218 and 743-854. Only six or seven AZD1222 recipients were SARS-CoV-2 seropositive at baseline, limiting conclusions about previously exposed vaccinees.

About this clone: Its binding antigen is unknown. No much larger clone is present one base from it, and per-base qualities are unavailable.

The meaning of the sample's time point label: baseline before first vaccination. Vaccinee samples were obtained from the UK trials COV001 and COV002, which included a single-blind randomized controlled phase 2/3 trial of AZD1222 (ChAdOx1 nCoV-19) in healthy adults. Trial participant PBMC samples were collected at day 0 and day 28 after the second dose for TCRbeta chain sequencing. V loses 2 bases at its end and J loses 4 bases; junction bases beyond the gene matches: 5. As encoded in the germline V gene (reference sequence), CDR1 is LNHNV while CDR2 is YYDKDF. Counted from cysteine to phenylalanine, this CDR3 has 16 amino acids. Just CDR3 DNA is preserved here, 48 bases in frame from base 1. The CDR3 regions of human TCRbeta chains were subjected to immunosequencing. In the authors' own workflow: Repertoire TCRs were matched against a reference library of SARS-CoV-2-specific TCRs generated with the MIRA antigen-specificity platform. Breadth meant the fraction of unique TCRs that were SARS-CoV-2-associated, whereas depth meant the fraction of total T cells that were SARS-CoV-2-associated. Using the MIRA data, each spike-specific TCR was mapped to the spike region that the TCR reacts to and placed in a CD4 or CD8 class. Log10-transformed breadth and depth values were compared by one-way ANOVA with Sidak's multiple comparisons tests. The immuneACCESS repertoire file appears here via TCRdb, limited to in-frame rearrangements. These files lack a portion of the clones; in checked studies, under half of the deficit traces to unresolved V genes, and the cause of the others is not known. Clone size and the V and J calls come from that table; the DNA yielded D and trimming. The sample table records about 97,000 clones; roughly 91% of these occur just once. In total, the top ten clones hold just under 7.5% of the sample.

The TCR was taken from an adult in good health. Specimen: peripheral blood, collected on day 0 of AZD1222 vaccination. The chain employs TRBV15 and TRBJ2-7, with 13 middle bases fitting TRBD2. The DNA reads as follows: TGTGCCACCAGCAGATTTACTAGCGGGGGGGTGTACGAGCAGTACTTC. This codes for CATSRFTSGGVYEQYF.